This is a list of T cell receptor beta chains from one sample in a study of kidney transplant recipient with SARS-CoV-2 infection. TCRdb processed the reads anew with MiXCR; each CDR3 protein has one entry. This sample carries 250,000 or so distinct CDR3 sequences, around 26% of them seen once, and the ten largest clones take roughly 7%. The source material was a blood sample, sampled at baseline and between days 110 and 120 from a kidney transplant recipient. The receptors shown here come from a male patient aged 30 to 40 who had COVID-19 and was a kidney transplant recipient. Part of the T cells may come from the graft donor. Both conserved end residues are part of each CDR3. A D gene is named only where the DNA matches it firmly. Some rows mark clone size as missing; the rest say once, few, many or name a class of expanded clone.

.	TRBV12-3/TRBV12-4	TRBJ2-2	many	CASSLWGAGLNTGELFF	TGTGCCAGCAGTTTGTGGGGGGCGGGGTTGAACACCGGGGAGCTGTTTTTT
.	TRBV19	TRBJ2-7	many	CASSSKRSYEQYF	TGTGCCAGTAGTAGCAAGAGAAGTTACGAGCAGTACTTC
TRBD1	TRBV13	TRBJ1-5	many	CASSLDRGQPQHF	TGTGCCAGCAGCTTAGACAGGGGCCAGCCCCAGCATTTT
.	TRBV4-1	TRBJ2-5	few	CASSQTQAQETQYF	TGCGCCAGCAGCCAAACCCAGGCCCAAGAGACCCAGTACTTC
.	TRBV5-4	TRBJ1-2	few	CASHMDVPGKTYGYTF	TGTGCCAGCCATATGGACGTACCAGGAAAGACCTATGGCTACACCTTC
.	TRBV2	TRBJ1-5	many	CASIKEENSNQPQHF	TGTGCCAGCATAAAAGAAGAGAATAGCAATCAGCCCCAGCATTTT
.	TRBV23-1	TRBJ1-2	many	CASSEILLRRKTYGYTF	TGCGCCAGCAGTGAAATTCTGCTACGCAGAAAGACCTATGGCTACACCTTC
.	TRBV27	TRBJ1-5	many	CASSYSTEGNQPQHF	TGTGCCAGCAGTTATTCGACAGAAGGCAATCAGCCCCAGCATTTT
.	TRBV3-1	TRBJ2-5	few	CASSSEFPISFSETQYF	TGTGCCAGCAGCTCAGAGTTTCCCATTTCTTTCTCTGAGACCCAGTACTTC
.	TRBV20-1	TRBJ1-2	many	CSARDVERPNYGYTF	TGCAGTGCTAGAGATGTGGAGCGACCTAACTATGGCTACACCTTC
.	TRBV9	TRBJ2-1	few	CASSISQGKGEQFF	TGTGCCAGCAGCATATCACAGGGTAAAGGTGAGCAGTTCTTC
.	TRBV10-3	TRBJ2-1	few	CAISERQWTYNEQFF	TGTGCCATCAGTGAGAGACAGTGGACCTACAATGAGCAGTTCTTC
.	TRBV7-8	TRBJ1-2	many	CASSPFKFTRKTYGYTF	TGTGCCAGCAGCCCATTCAAGTTTACCCGAAAGACCTATGGCTACACCTTC
.	TRBV6-5	TRBJ1-5	many	CASSPPEGQPQHF	TGTGCCAGCAGCCCTCCGGAGGGTCAGCCCCAGCATTTT
.	TRBV6-2/TRBV6-3	TRBJ2-2	many	CASIANTGELFF	TGTGCCAGCATAGCCAACACCGGGGAGCTGTTTTTT
TRBD1	TRBV5-8	TRBJ2-1	many	CASSPTGALHSEEQFF	TGTGCCAGCAGCCCTACAGGGGCCCTTCATTCGGAGGAGCAGTTCTTC
.	TRBV3-1	TRBJ1-1	many	CASSCCCPISIRTEAFF	TGTGCCAGCAGCTGCTGCTGTCCCATTTCAATTCGCACTGAAGCTTTCTTT
.	TRBV8-2	TRBJ2-6	.	CGKTIRMTQSRANVLTF	TGTGGCAAGACTATCAGGATGACACAAAGTCGGGCCAACGTCCTGACTTTC
TRBD1	TRBV6-5	TRBJ1-2	few	CASRGTAYGYTF	TGTGCCAGCAGAGGGACAGCCTATGGCTACACCTTC
.	TRBV7-9	TRBJ2-5	many	CASGEAVGTQYF	TGTGCCAGCGGGGAGGCGGTCGGGACCCAGTACTTC
.	TRBV12-3/TRBV12-4	TRBJ1-6	many	CASSHENSPLHF	TGTGCCAGCAGTCATGAGAATTCACCCCTCCACTTT
.	TRBV19	TRBJ1-5	many	CASTNLRGLGDQPQHF	TGTGCCAGTACCAATCTTCGGGGCTTGGGGGATCAGCCCCAGCATTTT
.	TRBV18	TRBJ1-5	many	CASSPGNNQPQHF	TGTGCCAGCTCACCAGGGAACAATCAGCCCCAGCATTTT
.	TRBV15	TRBJ1-4	many	CATSRDLGAEGNEKLFF	TGTGCCACCAGCAGAGATCTTGGGGCCGAAGGGAATGAAAAACTGTTTTTT
TRBD2	TRBV13	TRBJ2-2	many	CASSWPSGPNTGELFF	TGTGCCAGCAGCTGGCCTAGCGGGCCGAACACCGGGGAGCTGTTTTTT
.	TRBV7-2	TRBJ2-2	many	CASSSQTMGTGELFF	TGTGCCAGCAGCTCACAGACTATGGGCACCGGGGAGCTGTTTTTT
.	TRBV6-1	TRBJ1-5	many	CASSEGVNQPQHF	TGTGCCAGCAGTGAGGGCGTAAATCAGCCCCAGCATTTT
TRBD2	TRBV11-2	TRBJ2-1	many	CASSRRTSGLGNEQFF	TGTGCCAGCAGCCGCCGGACTAGCGGCTTGGGGAATGAGCAGTTCTTC
TRBD2	TRBV7-9	TRBJ2-1	few	CASSPQRRSSGYNEQFF	TGTGCCAGCAGCCCCCAAAGGAGGTCTAGCGGTTACAATGAGCAGTTCTTC
.	TRBV24-1	TRBJ1-2	many	CATSAKHSTRKTYGYTF	TGTGCCACCAGTGCAAAACATAGTACCAGAAAGACCTATGGCTACACCTTC
.	TRBV20-1	TRBJ2-5	many	CSARDPTSVETQYF	TGCAGTGCTAGAGATCCGACTAGTGTCGAGACCCAGTACTTC
.	TRBV5-1	TRBJ2-1	few	CASSLAQAYNEQFF	TGCGCCAGCAGCTTGGCCCAGGCCTACAATGAGCAGTTCTTC
TRBD2	TRBV6-5	TRBJ2-2	many	CASSLAGDYTGELFF	TGTGCCAGCAGCCTAGCGGGGGACTACACCGGGGAGCTGTTTTTT
.	TRBV3-1	TRBJ2-7	.	CASSHREGNEQYF	TGTGCCAGCAGCCACAGGGAAGGAAACGAGCAGTACTTC
TRBD1	TRBV27	TRBJ2-7	many	CASSPGTGGYEQYF	TGTGCCAGCAGCCCCGGGACAGGGGGCTACGAGCAGTACTTC
.	TRBV19	TRBJ2-4	many	CASSLGRVDKNIQYF	TGTGCCAGTAGTTTGGGCAGGGTGGACAAAAACATTCAGTACTTC
TRBD1	TRBV25-1	TRBJ1-2	many	CASIGRGQGDGYTF	TGTGCCAGCATAGGGCGAGGACAGGGGGATGGCTACACCTTC
.	TRBV3-1	TRBJ2-2	.	CASSFCAPISGLTGELFF	TGTGCCAGCAGCTTCTGCGCTCCCATTTCAGGCTTGACCGGGGAGCTGTTTTTT
.	TRBV7-1	TRBJ1-2	few	CASSYRAHEGKTYGYTF	TGTGCCAGCAGCTATCGGGCTCACGAGGGAAAGACCTATGGCTACACCTTC
TRBD1	TRBV29-1	TRBJ1-1	many	CSYSIRTGQGNTEAFF	TGCAGCTACTCGATTAGGACAGGGCAGGGGAACACTGAAGCTTTCTTT
TRBD2	TRBV7-8	TRBJ2-7	many	CASSLFTQRESPSYEQYF	TGTGCCAGCAGCTTATTCACGCAGCGGGAGTCCCCCTCCTACGAGCAGTACTTC
.	TRBV6-6	TRBJ1-2	many	CASSVIRGGRKTYGYTF	TGTGCCAGCAGTGTTATCCGAGGTGGGAGAAAGACCTATGGCTACACCTTC
.	TRBV7-1	TRBJ1-2	few	CASSCTRHEGKTYGYTF	TGTGCCAGCAGCTGTACACGTCACGAGGGAAAGACCTATGGCTACACCTTC